The 15 T cell receptor beta chains given below trace back to one sample, sequenced in a study of T cell responses to AZD1222 COVID-19 vaccine. Assay: immunoSEQ multiplex PCR; the TCRdb copy retains only in-frame clones and omits some. This sample has 95,000 to 100,000 clones, with 90% found just once. The input for sequencing was peripheral blood, taken on day 0 of AZD1222 vaccination. Every receptor here comes from an adult in good health.

The rearrangement joins TRBV5-1 to TRBJ1-1; tentative D call: TRBD1 (6 bases). Germline CDR1 and CDR2: SGHRS and YFSETQ. Trimming pared 7 bases from V and 0 bases from J, leaving 19 bases between. CDR3 length: 16 residues. The CDR3 spells CASALTGFAMNTEAFF. The CDR3 nucleotides are TGCGCCAGCGCCCTCACAGGGTTCGCAATGAACACTGAAGCTTTCTTT.

The gene calls are TRBV7-3 and TRBJ2-1; 10 bases agree with TRBD2. V shed 5 bases, J shed 5 bases, and the junction held 3 bases outside the gene matches. CDR1 is SGHTA and CDR2 is FQGTGA in the germline V gene. This CDR3 is 14 amino acids long. CDR3 sequence (DNA): TGTGCCAGCAGCCGAAGCGGGGGGGACAATGAGCAGTTCTTC. This gives the protein CASSRSGGDNEQFF.

The chain is built from TRBV11-3 and TRBJ2-7, with 13 bases that match TRBD2. Germline trimming cut 2 bases from V and 6 bases from J; bases unmatched to any gene: 10. This CDR3 comprises 17 residues. Germline V lookup: CDR1 SGHNT, CDR2 YENEEA. The CDR3 reads CASSLTSGGAGLGEQYF. Written as DNA, the CDR3 is TGTGCCAGCAGCTTAACTAGCGGGGGGGCCGGGCTCGGCGAGCAGTACTTC.

The CDR3 bases are TGTGCCAGCAGCCCCCGGGGGGCTGGAGAAAAACTGTTTTTT. Protein product: CASSPRGAGEKLFF. The chain couples TRBV9 to TRBJ1-4; TRBD1 might be the D (6 bases). Per the germline V gene, CDR1 is SGDLS and CDR2 is YYNGEE. V shed 4 bases and J shed 8 bases, with 15 bases lying between them. The CDR3 spans 14 residues.

This chain uses TRBV6-5 with TRBJ1-6; D is unclear. The V and J ends lost 0 bases and 11 bases respectively, with 14 bases between them. In germline, CDR1 is MNHEY, CDR2 SVGAGI. The CDR3 totals 15 residues. The CDR3 loop reads CASSYSTSSRAPLHF. In DNA form, the CDR3 reads TGTGCCAGCAGTTACTCGACTTCTAGTCGTGCACCCCTCCACTTT.

V and J are TRBV15 and TRBJ1-6, with D possibly matching TRBD1 (5 bases). Trimming removed 2 bases at V and 7 bases at J, with 12 bases between. CDR3 length: 15 residues. Germline CDR1 LNHNV, CDR2 YYDKDF (reference sequence). The CDR3 loop reads CATSRSRGPNSPLHF. The CDR3 coding sequence is TGTGCCACCAGCAGATCAAGGGGCCCCAATTCACCCCTCCACTTT.

The chain links TRBV11-2 to TRBJ1-1, with D hard to call. The V end was cut by 1 base, the J end by 6 bases, with 3 bases between. This CDR3 comprises 11 residues. The germline V gene encodes CDR1 SGHAT and CDR2 FQNNGV. CDR3 nucleotide sequence: TGTGCCAGCAGCTTAGTGTCTGAAGCTTTCTTT. This codes for CASSLVSEAFF.

This chain joins TRBV10-3 and TRBJ1-2; D uncertain. The CDR3 is 13 amino acids. The V gene lost 4 bases and the J gene lost 8 bases, with 14 bases spanning the gap. In germline, CDR1 is ENHRY, CDR2 SYGVKD. In DNA form, the CDR3 reads TGTGCCATCAGTGGAGGGCAGGACCTGGGCTACACCTTC. Encoded protein: CAISGGQDLGYTF.

This chain connects TRBV2 to TRBJ1-5, with 8 bases fitting TRBD1. J gave up 7 bases and V 6 bases, and 8 bases lay outside the gene matches. Germline V gives CDR1 SNHLY, CDR2 FYNNEI. The CDR3 totals 14 residues. The CDR3 loop reads CASSKGQGGQPQHF. In nucleotides, the CDR3 is TGTGCCAGCAGCAAAGGACAGGGTGGGCAGCCCCAGCATTTT.

V usage is TRBV6-5 and J usage is TRBJ1-2, with D maybe TRBD1 (6 bases). CDR1 and CDR2 from the germline V gene are MNHEY and SVGAGI. Deletions cut 6 bases from V and 5 bases from J, with 19 bases between. CDR3 length: 15 residues. The CDR3 DNA sequence: TGTGCCAGCAGACCCATCCGGACAGCCCAGTATGGCTACACCTTC. Its translation is CASRPIRTAQYGYTF.

The rearrangement joins TRBV4-1 to TRBJ1-1, with 9 bases fitting TRBD1. This CDR3 has 15 amino acids. Germline CDR1 and CDR2: MGHRA and YSYEKL. The junction had 5 bases not matched to a gene; V was cut back by 1 base and J by 5 bases. DNA for the CDR3: TGCGCCAGCAGCCAAGGGGACAGGGTGGGGACTGAAGCTTTCTTT. Translating gives CASSQGDRVGTEAFF.

The chain has TRBV18 and TRBJ2-1, with D perhaps TRBD2 (7 bases). CDR3 length equals 16 residues. Germline CDR1 and CDR2: KGHSH and LQKENI. V gave up 3 bases and J gave up 9 bases, with 21 bases separating them. The CDR3 DNA sequence: TGTGCCAGCTCACCTGAAGGGGGGGGGCCCGGCGGTGAGCAGTTCTTC. Its translation: CASSPEGGGPGGEQFF.

The V call is TRBV5-1, the J call TRBJ1-1; D remains unclear. The CDR3 covers 14 residues. V was pared by 1 base and J by 1 base, with 8 bases between. Looked up from germline, CDR1 is SGHRS and CDR2 is YFSETQ. The CDR3 protein is CASSLIEWNTEAFF. In nucleotides, the CDR3 is TGCGCCAGCAGCTTGATCGAGTGGAACACTGAAGCTTTCTTT.

This chain joins TRBV6-5 and TRBJ2-6; D gene unclear. The CDR3 is made up of 15 amino acids. V lost 0 bases to trimming and J lost 1 base, with 4 bases between them. Germline V gene data show CDR1 as MNHEY and CDR2 as SVGAGI. The CDR3 DNA sequence: TGTGCCAGCAGTTACTCGGGATCTGGGGCCAACGTCCTGACTTTC. It specifies CASSYSGSGANVLTF.

The V gene is TRBV5-1, the J gene TRBJ2-1; TRBD1 agrees at 10 bases. In germline, CDR1 is SGHRS, CDR2 YFSETQ. The V and J ends lost 4 bases and 6 bases, in that order; junction bases with no gene match: 7. This CDR3 contains 15 residues. DNA of the CDR3: TGCGCCAGCAGCCCAGGGAGGACAGGGGGCAATGAGCAGTTCTTC. Translating it yields CASSPGRTGGNEQFF.